The clone carrying this T cell receptor beta chain was observed at least ten times. Its antigen is unknown. TCRdb reanalysed the reads using MiXCR and keeps one entry per CDR3 protein. The table includes about 340,000 distinct CDR3 sequences, 25% to 35% detected once. This CDR3 has 13 residues. V gave up 5 bases and J gave up 5 bases, with 11 bases separating them. Germline CDR1 reads SGHRS; CDR2 reads YFSETQ. These data are taken from a study of T cell repertoires in cytomegalovirus infection. As for the study in general: It was the public TCR beta signatures that indicated both CMV infection and matching HLA type.

Study-level points and caveats: Using cumulative public TCR beta family frequency, the authors identified those who carried CMV together with the relevant HLA. HLA-C-restricted CMV-specific TCR beta clonotypes prevailed in the ex vivo response.

Source: cultured PBMCs, taken from culture after CMV antigen stimulation. This TCR was recovered from a human donor in good health (CMV status not recorded). Some clones in this sample may be carry-over from other donors' samples. The J gene is TRBJ2-1, the V gene TRBV5-1, with D maybe TRBD2 (6 bases). The CDR3 region has the DNA TGCGCCAGCAGGGTCGGACTAAACAATGAGCAGTTCTTC. This translates into CASRVGLNNEQFF.